Sequencing of this T cell receptor (beta chain) was carried out in a study of T cell repertoires in cytomegalovirus infection. Study-level background: Recently identified HLA-C-restricted CMV epitopes were among the peptides used. Public TCR beta signatures indicated both CMV infection and matching HLA type. Findings of the study overall: The study found HLA-C-restricted CMV-specific TCR beta clonotypes dominating the ex vivo response.

Turning to this clonotype: The antigen is undetermined.

V gave up 3 bases and J gave up 5 bases, with 16 bases separating them. The CDR3 runs 15 residues. TCRdb reprocessed the reads with MiXCR, giving one entry per CDR3 protein. The repertoire includes about 180,000 distinct CDR3 sequences, 20% to 25% of them detected once, and 25% sits in the top ten. The clonotype was recovered from a human donor in good health (CMV status not recorded). Some clones in this sample may be carry-over from other donors' samples. J is TRBJ1-2 and V is TRBV12-3 or TRBV12-4, with D possibly matching TRBD1 (5 bases). The sample consisted of CD8+ T cells from cultured PBMCs, taken from culture after CMV antigen stimulation. CDR3 bases: TGTGCCAGCAGTTTTTCAGGGCAGCCGTTTTATGGCTACACCTTC. Its translation: CASSFSGQPFYGYTF.